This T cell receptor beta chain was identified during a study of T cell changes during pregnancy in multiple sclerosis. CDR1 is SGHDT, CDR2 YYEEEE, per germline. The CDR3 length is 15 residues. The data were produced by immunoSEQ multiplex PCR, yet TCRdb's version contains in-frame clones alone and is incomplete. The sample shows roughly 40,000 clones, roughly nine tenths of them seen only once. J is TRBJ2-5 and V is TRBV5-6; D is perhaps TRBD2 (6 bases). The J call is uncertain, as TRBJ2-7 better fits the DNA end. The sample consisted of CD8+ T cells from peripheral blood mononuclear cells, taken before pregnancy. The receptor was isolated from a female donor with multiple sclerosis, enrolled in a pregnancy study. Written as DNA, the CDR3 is TGTGCCAGCAGCTTCGGAGGGTTAAGTTCCTACGAGCAGTACTTC. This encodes CASSFGGLSSYEQYF.